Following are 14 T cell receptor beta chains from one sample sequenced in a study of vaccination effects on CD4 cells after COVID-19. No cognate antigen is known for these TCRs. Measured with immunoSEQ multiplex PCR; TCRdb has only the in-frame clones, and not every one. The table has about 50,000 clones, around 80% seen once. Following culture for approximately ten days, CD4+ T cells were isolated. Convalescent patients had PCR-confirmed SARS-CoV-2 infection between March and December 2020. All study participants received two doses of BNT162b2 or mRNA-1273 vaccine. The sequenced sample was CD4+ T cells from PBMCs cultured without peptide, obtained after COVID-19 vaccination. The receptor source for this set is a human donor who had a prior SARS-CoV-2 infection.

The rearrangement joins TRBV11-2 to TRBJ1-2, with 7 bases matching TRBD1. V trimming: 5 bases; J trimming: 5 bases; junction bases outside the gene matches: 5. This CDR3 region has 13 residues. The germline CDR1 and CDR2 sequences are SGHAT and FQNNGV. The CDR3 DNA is TGTGCCAGCAGCCGTACAGGGGAATATGGCTACACCTTC. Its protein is CASSRTGEYGYTF.

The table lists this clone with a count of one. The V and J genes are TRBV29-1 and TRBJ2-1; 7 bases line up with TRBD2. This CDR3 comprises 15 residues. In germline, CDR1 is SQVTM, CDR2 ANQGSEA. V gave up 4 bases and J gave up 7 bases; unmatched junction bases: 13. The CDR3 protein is CSVVIWRTSLNEQFF. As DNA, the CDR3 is TGCAGCGTTGTTATCTGGAGGACTAGTTTGAATGAGCAGTTCTTC.

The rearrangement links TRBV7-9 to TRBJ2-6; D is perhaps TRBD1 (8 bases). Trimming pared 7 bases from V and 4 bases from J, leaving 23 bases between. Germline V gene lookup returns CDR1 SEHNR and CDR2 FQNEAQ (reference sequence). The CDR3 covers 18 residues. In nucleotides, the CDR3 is TGTGCCAGCACCATAAGGACAAGCGGGACAGGAGGGGCCAACGTCCTGACTTTC. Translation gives CASTIRTSGTGGANVLTF.

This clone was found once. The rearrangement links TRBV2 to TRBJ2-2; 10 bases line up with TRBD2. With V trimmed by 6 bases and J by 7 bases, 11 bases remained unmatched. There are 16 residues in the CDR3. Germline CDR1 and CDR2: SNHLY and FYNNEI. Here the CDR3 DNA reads TGTGCCAGCAGGGGTAGCGGGGGGTCTCTCGGCGGGGAGCTGTTTTTT. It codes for CASRGSGGSLGGELFF.

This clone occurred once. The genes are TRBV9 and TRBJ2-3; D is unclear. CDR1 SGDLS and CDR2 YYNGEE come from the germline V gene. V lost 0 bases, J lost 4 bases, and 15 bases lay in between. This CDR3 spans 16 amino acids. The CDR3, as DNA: TGTGCCAGCAGCGTAGCACCGGTGTCAGTGGCAGATACGCAGTATTTT. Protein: CASSVAPVSVADTQYF.

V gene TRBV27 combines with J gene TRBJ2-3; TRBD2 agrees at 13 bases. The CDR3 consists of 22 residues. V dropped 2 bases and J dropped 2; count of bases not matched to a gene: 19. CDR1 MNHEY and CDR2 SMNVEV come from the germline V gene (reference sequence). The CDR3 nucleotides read TGTGCCAGCAGTTTAAGGGTATCGGTACTAGCGGGGGGGCGAGAAATCACAGATACGCAGTATTTT. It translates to CASSLRVSVLAGGREITDTQYF.

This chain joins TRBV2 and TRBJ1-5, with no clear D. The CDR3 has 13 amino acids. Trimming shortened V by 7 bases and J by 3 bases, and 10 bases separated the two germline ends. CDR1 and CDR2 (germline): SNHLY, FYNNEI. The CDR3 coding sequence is TGTGCCAGCAAGAGGACGGACAATCAGCCCCAGCATTTT. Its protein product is CASKRTDNQPQHF.

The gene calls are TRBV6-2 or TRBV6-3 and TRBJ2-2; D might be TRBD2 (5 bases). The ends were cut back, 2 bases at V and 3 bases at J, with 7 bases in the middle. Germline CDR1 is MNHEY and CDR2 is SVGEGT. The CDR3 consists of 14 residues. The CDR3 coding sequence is TGTGCCAGCAGTTACAGGCGGGACACCGGGGAGCTGTTTTTT. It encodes CASSYRRDTGELFF.

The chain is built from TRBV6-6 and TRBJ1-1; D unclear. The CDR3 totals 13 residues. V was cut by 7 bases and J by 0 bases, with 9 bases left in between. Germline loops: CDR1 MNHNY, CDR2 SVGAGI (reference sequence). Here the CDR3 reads CASTYRVNTEAFF. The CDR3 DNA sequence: TGTGCCAGCACCTACAGAGTGAACACTGAAGCTTTCTTT.

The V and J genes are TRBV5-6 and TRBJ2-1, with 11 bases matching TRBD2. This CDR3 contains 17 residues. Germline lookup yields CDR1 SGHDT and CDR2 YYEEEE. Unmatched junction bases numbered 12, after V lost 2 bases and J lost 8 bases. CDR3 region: CASSLSTSGGGWDEQFF. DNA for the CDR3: TGTGCCAGCAGCTTAAGTACTAGCGGGGGTGGGTGGGATGAGCAGTTCTTC. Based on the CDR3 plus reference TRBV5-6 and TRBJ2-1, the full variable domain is DAGVTQSPTHLIKTRGQQVTLRCSPKSGHDTVSWYQQALGQGPQFIFQYYEEEERQRGNFPDRFSGHQFPNYSSELNVNALLLGDSALYLCASSLSTSGGGWDEQFFGPGTRLTVL.

The CDR3 protein is CAFALAASTDTQYF. In DNA form, the CDR3 reads TGTGCCTTTGCCCTAGCGGCTAGCACAGATACGCAGTATTTT. The chain has TRBV30 and TRBJ2-3; 7 nucleotides agree with TRBD2. The length of the CDR3 is 14 residues. Germline CDR1 and CDR2: GTSNPN and SVGIG (reference sequence). J lost 0 bases, V lost 7 bases, and 7 bases had no gene match.

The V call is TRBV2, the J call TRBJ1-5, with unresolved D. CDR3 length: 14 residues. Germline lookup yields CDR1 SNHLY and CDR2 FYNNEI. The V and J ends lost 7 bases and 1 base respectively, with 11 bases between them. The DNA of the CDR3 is TGTGCCAGCACCGGAAATCCGAGCAATCAGCCCCAGCATTTT. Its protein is CASTGNPSNQPQHF.

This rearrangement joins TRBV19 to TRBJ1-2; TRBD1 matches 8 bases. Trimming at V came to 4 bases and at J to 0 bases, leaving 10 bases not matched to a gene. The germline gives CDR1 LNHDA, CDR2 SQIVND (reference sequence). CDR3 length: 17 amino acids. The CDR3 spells CASSTEDRATSNYGYTF. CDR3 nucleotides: TGTGCCAGTAGTACCGAGGACAGGGCCACTTCTAACTATGGCTACACCTTC.

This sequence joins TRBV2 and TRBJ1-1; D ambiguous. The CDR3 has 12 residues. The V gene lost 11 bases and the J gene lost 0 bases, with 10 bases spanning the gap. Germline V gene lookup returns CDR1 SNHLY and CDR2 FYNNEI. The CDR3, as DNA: TGTGCCCTTGGTAACATGAACACTGAAGCTTTCTTT. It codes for CALGNMNTEAFF.